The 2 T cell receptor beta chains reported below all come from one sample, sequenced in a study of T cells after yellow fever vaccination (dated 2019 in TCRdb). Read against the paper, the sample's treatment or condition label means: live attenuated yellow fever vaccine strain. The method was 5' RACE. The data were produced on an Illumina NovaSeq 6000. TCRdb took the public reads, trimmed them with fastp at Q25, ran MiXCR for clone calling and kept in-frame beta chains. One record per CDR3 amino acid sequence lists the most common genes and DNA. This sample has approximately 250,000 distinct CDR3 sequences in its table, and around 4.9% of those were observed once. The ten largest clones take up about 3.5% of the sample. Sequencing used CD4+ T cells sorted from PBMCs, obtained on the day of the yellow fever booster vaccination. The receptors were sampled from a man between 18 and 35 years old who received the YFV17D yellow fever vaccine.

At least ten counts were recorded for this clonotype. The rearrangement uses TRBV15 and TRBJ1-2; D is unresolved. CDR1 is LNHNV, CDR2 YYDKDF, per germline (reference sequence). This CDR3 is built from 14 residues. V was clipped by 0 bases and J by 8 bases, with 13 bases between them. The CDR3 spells CATSRDRQGYGYTF. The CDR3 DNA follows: TGTGCCACCAGCAGAGACAGGCAAGGCTACGGCTACACCTTC.

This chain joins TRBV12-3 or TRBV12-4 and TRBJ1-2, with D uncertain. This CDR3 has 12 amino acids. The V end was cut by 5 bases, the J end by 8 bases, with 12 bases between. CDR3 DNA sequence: TGTGCCAGCAGTGGATCCCCGGAGGGCTACACCTTC. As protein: CASSGSPEGYTF.